This entry lists 5 T cell receptor beta chains sequenced from one sample in a study of blood T cell repertoires in COVID-19. Some clones are missing from TCRdb's copy, which holds only in-frame ones; the method was immunoSEQ multiplex PCR. The sample lists about 210,000 clones, roughly 87% occurring once. The material sequenced was PBMCs or T cells enriched from blood (not recorded which). Source of these receptors: a man between 18 and 35 years old with acute COVID-19.

The gene calls are TRBV7-9 and TRBJ1-4, with 7 nucleotides matching TRBD1. The trim removed 1 base at V and 7 bases at J, leaving 6 bases unmatched. This CDR3 comprises 15 residues. CDR1 is SEHNR, CDR2 FQNEAQ, per germline (reference sequence). This CDR3 is CASSLGQGLGEKLFF. The CDR3 DNA sequence: TGTGCCAGCAGCTTAGGACAGGGTCTAGGTGAAAAACTGTTTTTT.

V gene TRBV11-2 combines with J gene TRBJ2-3; no reliable D call. This CDR3 has 14 amino acids. CDR1 is SGHAT and CDR2 is FQNNGV in the germline V gene. V lost 0 bases and J lost 4, with 8 bases in between. The CDR3 region is CASSLEAGSDTQYF. The CDR3 nucleotides read TGTGCCAGCAGCTTAGAGGCCGGGTCAGATACGCAGTATTTT.

This sequence joins TRBV5-6 and TRBJ1-1; no definite D call. From germline, CDR1 is SGHDT and CDR2 YYEEEE. V lost 4 bases and J 7 bases, leaving 17 bases between the germline ends. This CDR3 comprises 14 residues. CDR3 sequence (DNA): TGTGCCAGCAGCGCGACTCCGGGAGCTGATGAAGCTTTCTTT. Its protein is CASSATPGADEAFF. Based on the CDR3 plus reference TRBV5-6 and TRBJ1-1, the full variable domain is DAGVTQSPTHLIKTRGQQVTLRCSPKSGHDTVSWYQQALGQGPQFIFQYYEEEERQRGNFPDRFSGHQFPNYSSELNVNALLLGDSALYLCASSATPGADEAFFGQGTRLTVV.

This clone showed up just once. The V gene is TRBV6-1, the J gene TRBJ2-3, with 9 positions matching TRBD2. V gave up 7 bases and J gave up 0 bases; unmatched junction bases: 2. Germline-derived CDR1 and CDR2 are MNHNS and SASEGT. CDR3 length: 14 amino acids. This CDR3 reads CASTTSGSTDTQYF. The CDR3 DNA reads TGTGCCAGCACAACTAGCGGGAGCACAGATACGCAGTATTTT.

This chain uses TRBV5-6 with TRBJ1-4; no firm D call. V was clipped by 2 bases and J by 7 bases, with 12 bases between them. Germline values: CDR1 SGHDT, CDR2 YYEEEE. This CDR3 region has 14 residues. The CDR3 protein is CASSFNWSPEKLFF. In DNA, the CDR3 is TGTGCCAGCAGCTTTAACTGGTCCCCTGAAAAACTGTTTTTT.